These 12 T cell receptor beta chains were all obtained from the same sample, sequenced in a study of T-cell reconstitution after alpha-beta-depleted transplantation in children. For TCRbeta, the library was prepared with unique molecular identifiers. In TCRdb, the PCR reads were re-called with MiXCR into one record per CDR3 protein. The sample records fewer than 700,000 distinct CDR3 sequences, about 21% being singletons. The specimen comprised PBMCs, mostly from graft donor cells, sampled 360 days after TCRalphabeta/CD19-depleted stem cell transplant. The source of these receptors is a boy under two years old who had a stem cell transplant for acute myeloid leukemia, so the T cells may come from the graft donor.

The genes are TRBV6-5 and TRBJ1-1, with D possibly matching TRBD1 (6 bases). The germline gives CDR1 MNHEY, CDR2 SVGAGI. V lost 9 bases and J 3 bases, leaving 11 bases between the germline ends. This CDR3 region has 12 residues. The chain's CDR3 is CASKEGDTEAFF. As DNA, the CDR3 is TGTGCCAGTAAGGAGGGGGACACTGAAGCTTTCTTT.

This rearrangement joins TRBV7-2 to TRBJ1-2; D is undetermined. Germline V lookup: CDR1 SGHTA, CDR2 FQGNSA. There are 14 residues in the CDR3. Trimming stripped 5 bases from V and 4 bases from J, with 14 bases between. CDR3 DNA sequence: TGTGCCAGCAGCCTGGGCGGCCCCCTCTATGGCTACACCTTC. Translating it yields CASSLGGPLYGYTF. Looking up the rest from reference TRBV7-2 and TRBJ1-2 gives the full variable domain: GAGVSQSPSNKVTEKGKDVELRCDPISGHTALYWYRQSLGQGLEFLIYFQGNSAPDKSGLPSDRFSAERTGGSVSTLTIQRTQQEDSAVYLCASSLGGPLYGYTFGSGTRLTVV.

There are a few counts of this clonotype. CDR3 DNA: TGTGCCAGCAGGGAACCGGCCGGGGAGCTGTTTTTT. Protein sequence: CASREPAGELFF. The chain uses TRBV6-1 and TRBJ2-2; D is ambiguous. The CDR3 sequence is 12 residues long. V was trimmed by 6 bases and J by 6 bases, leaving 8 bases between them. Germline CDR1 reads MNHNS; CDR2 reads SASEGT.

The chain couples TRBV19 to TRBJ2-7; D gene ambiguous. Germline V CDR1 and CDR2: LNHDA, SQIVND (reference sequence). There are 13 residues in the CDR3. V was trimmed by 5 bases and J by 2 bases, leaving 10 bases between them. For the CDR3, the DNA is TGTGCCAGTAGTCCCGACTTCACCTACGAGCAGTACTTC. Its translation is CASSPDFTYEQYF.

This chain uses TRBV6-5 with TRBJ2-1; no reliable D call. Trimming took 2 bases from V and 5 from J, leaving 13 bases between them. Germline V gene sequence: CDR1 MNHEY, CDR2 SVGAGI. The length of the CDR3 is 15 residues. In DNA, the CDR3 is TGTGCCAGCAGTTACACTTATGGACGGAACAATGAGCAGTTCTTC. Protein: CASSYTYGRNNEQFF.

The V and J genes are TRBV7-9 and TRBJ2-7; D gene ambiguous. V gave up 6 bases and J gave up 1 base, with 13 bases separating them. Germline values: CDR1 SEHNR, CDR2 FQNEAQ (reference sequence). The CDR3 extends over 14 amino acids. CDR3 amino acids: CASSRGVSSYEQYF. The CDR3 DNA is TGTGCCAGCAGTCGCGGAGTCAGTTCCTACGAGCAGTACTTC.

This clonotype was seen a handful of times. The chain carries TRBV20-1 and TRBJ2-7, with D perhaps matching TRBD2 (5 bases). This CDR3 region has 13 residues. V was clipped by 6 bases and J by 2 bases, with 14 bases between them. CDR1 is DFQATT, CDR2 SNEGSKA, per germline (reference sequence). The CDR3 sequence: CSASSEEAYEQYF. DNA of the CDR3: TGCAGTGCAAGCAGTGAGGAGGCCTACGAGCAGTACTTC.

This clonotype was observed a few times. The chain has TRBV20-1 and TRBJ2-4, with D uncertain. The CDR3 length is 13 residues. Germline CDR1 reads DFQATT; CDR2 reads SNEGSKA (reference sequence). The germline V and J ends were trimmed by 5 bases and 5 bases, with 13 bases remaining between them. The CDR3 loop is CSAAALTENIQYF. The CDR3 DNA sequence: TGCAGTGCTGCGGCTCTGACTGAAAACATTCAGTACTTC.

The rearrangement uses TRBV6-2 or TRBV6-3 and TRBJ2-5, with D unresolved. The germline V gene has CDR1 MNHEY and CDR2 SVGEGT. V was shortened by 2 bases and J by 6 bases, with 19 bases between the two germline ends. CDR3 length: 16 residues. The CDR3 reads CASSYNWTPGEKTQYF. The CDR3 DNA is TGTGCCAGCAGTTACAACTGGACCCCTGGGGAAAAGACCCAGTACTTC.

A few counts support this clonotype. This chain links TRBV12-3 or TRBV12-4 with TRBJ2-7; a possible D gene is TRBD1 (6 bases). Trimming left V 3 bases short and J 3 bases short, with 18 bases between. The CDR3 has 16 residues. The CDR3 is CASSFTYYRVNYEQYF. CDR3 DNA sequence: TGTGCCAGCAGTTTTACTTACTACAGGGTTAACTACGAGCAGTACTTC.

The CDR3: CASSPDFNYGYTF. The CDR3 bases are TGTGCCAGCAGCCCGGACTTTAACTATGGCTACACCTTC. The gene calls are TRBV12-3 or TRBV12-4 and TRBJ1-2, with D unclear. The CDR3 is made up of 13 amino acids. The V gene lost 6 bases and the J gene lost 1 base, with 9 bases spanning the gap.

The CDR3 region is CASSQENAGYRRETQYF. The CDR3 DNA follows: TGCGCCAGCAGCCAAGAAAACGCGGGGTATCGGCGAGAGACCCAGTACTTC. The genes are TRBV4-3 and TRBJ2-5; TRBD2 is a possible D gene (6 bases). V was trimmed by 0 bases and J by 4 bases, leaving 18 bases between them. Looked up from germline, CDR1 is LGHNA and CDR2 is YSLEER. CDR3 length: 17 amino acids.